The clone carrying this TCR beta chain was seen a single time. The data were obtained in a study of control samples from healthy donors and cancer patients. Germline CDR1 MNHEY, CDR2 SVGAGI. The CDR3 has 16 residues. Germline trimming cut 1 base from V and 1 base from J; bases unmatched to any gene: 4. Libraries were prepared by immunoSEQ multiplex PCR; TCRdb keeps only in-frame clonotypes and omits some of them. The sample lists around 81,000 clones; about 92% were seen once. This chain uses TRBV6-5 with TRBJ2-3; 8 bases agree with TRBD1. The sequence derives from a woman aged 30 to 39 in good health. Sequenced input: blood. The CDR3 nucleotides are TGTGCCAGCAGTTACTTCAGGGGGCAAGGCACAGATACGCAGTATTTT. As protein: CASSYFRGQGTDTQYF.